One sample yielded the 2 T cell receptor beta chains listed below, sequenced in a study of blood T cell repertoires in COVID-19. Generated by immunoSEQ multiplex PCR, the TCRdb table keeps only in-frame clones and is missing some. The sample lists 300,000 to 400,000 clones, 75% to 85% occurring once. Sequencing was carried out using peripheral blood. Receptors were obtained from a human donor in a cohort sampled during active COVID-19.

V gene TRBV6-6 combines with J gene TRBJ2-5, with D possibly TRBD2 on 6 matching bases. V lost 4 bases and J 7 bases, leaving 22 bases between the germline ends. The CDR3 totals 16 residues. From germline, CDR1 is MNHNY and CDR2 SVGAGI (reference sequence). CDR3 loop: CASSFAEGSLVGTQYF. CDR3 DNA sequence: TGTGCCAGCAGTTTCGCGGAGGGGTCGTTGGTAGGGACCCAGTACTTC.

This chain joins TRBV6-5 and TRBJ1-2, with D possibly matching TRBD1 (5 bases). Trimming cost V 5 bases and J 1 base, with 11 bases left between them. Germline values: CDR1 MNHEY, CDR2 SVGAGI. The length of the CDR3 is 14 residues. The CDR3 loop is CASSPLGGNYGYTF. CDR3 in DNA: TGTGCCAGCAGTCCCCTCGGGGGTAACTATGGCTACACCTTC.